Listed below are T cell receptor beta chains from one sample, sequenced in a study of blood T cells in healthy people across ages. From the 5' RACE reads, TCRdb called clonotypes with MiXCR, one entry per CDR3 protein. The table lists about 680,000 distinct CDR3 sequences, about 52% of them singletons. The sequenced material came from blood. The receptor set was obtained from a woman aged 55 to 70 in good health. Each CDR3 is given with its conserved first and last residue. The D gene is left open where the match is weak. A clone size is listed for some rows: how often the clone was seen (once, few, many), or a class if it is expanded.

CDR3 DNA | CDR3 protein | V gene | clone size | J gene | D gene
TGCGCCAGCAGCCAAGAAAGGGGGGGGCACTATGGCTACACCTTC | CASSQERGGHYGYTF | TRBV4-3 | few | TRBJ1-2 | .
TGCAGTGCTAGAGATTTAAAGATCGGTGGAGAGGGGCGTCAGCCCCAGCATTTT | CSARDLKIGGEGRQPQHF | TRBV20-1 | . | TRBJ1-5 | .
TGTGCCAGCAGCCAAGCGACTAGCGGGACCTACAATGAGCAGTTCTTC | CASSQATSGTYNEQFF | TRBV4-2 | few | TRBJ2-1 | TRBD2
TGTGCCAGCAGCTTAAAGGGCAGGGGCACTGAAGCTTTCTTT | CASSLKGRGTEAFF | TRBV7-2 | . | TRBJ1-1 | .
TGTGCCACCGCTAGCGGGAGGTACAATGAGCAGTTCTTC | CATASGRYNEQFF | TRBV7-3 | . | TRBJ2-1 | TRBD2
TGTGCCAGCAGCTTAGACGGGGGGGCCAGGGTAGAGACCCAGTACTTC | CASSLDGGARVETQYF | TRBV5-6 | many | TRBJ2-5 | TRBD2
TGTGCCAGCAGTTTAGTGCGAGCGGGCCGGTCCTACGAGCAGTACTTC | CASSLVRAGRSYEQYF | TRBV12-3/TRBV12-4 | few | TRBJ2-7 | .
TGCAGTGCCGCACAGGGTACTAACTATGGCTACACCTTC | CSAAQGTNYGYTF | TRBV20-1 | . | TRBJ1-2 | .
TGCACCAGCAGCCAAGATCCTGGGAAAAGAAGCGGGAAATCCAAAAACATTCAGTACTTC | CTSSQDPGKRSGKSKNIQYF | TRBV4-1 | once | TRBJ2-4 | TRBD2
TGTGCCAGCAGCCAGGGCCTCGGACTAGCGTCTCTTCGGAGCTCCTACAATGAGCAGTTCTTC | CASSQGLGLASLRSSYNEQFF | TRBV11-2 | . | TRBJ2-1 | TRBD2
TGCAGTGCTCGACGCGGGACAGGGTTAGATCAGCCCCAGCATTTT | CSARRGTGLDQPQHF | TRBV20-1 | . | TRBJ1-5 | TRBD1
TGCGCCAGCAGGCTGACGAGCGGAAGCTCCTACAATGAGCAGTACTTC | CASRLTSGSSYNEQYF | TRBV5-1 | . | TRBJ2-7 | .
TGCGCCAGCAGCCGGGACAGGGACCAAGAGACCCAGTACTTC | CASSRDRDQETQYF | TRBV5-1 | many | TRBJ2-5 | TRBD1
TGTGCCAGCAGTTTAGATCGGCACTCGGGAGCCCACGGGGAGACCCAGTACTTC | CASSLDRHSGAHGETQYF | TRBV27 | few | TRBJ2-5 | .
TGTGCCAGCAGCTTAACGGGACTAGCGCCAGATACGCAGTATTTT | CASSLTGLAPDTQYF | TRBV7-3 | . | TRBJ2-3 | TRBD2
TGTGCCAGCAGTTACTCCCTGGGGGCTGGGGTCAATGAGCAGTTCTTC | CASSYSLGAGVNEQFF | TRBV6-5 | . | TRBJ2-1 | .
TGTGCCAGCAGCCTGCCCGGGTTAAACAATGAAAAACTGTTTTTT | CASSLPGLNNEKLFF | TRBV28 | few | TRBJ1-4 | .
TGTGCCATCAGTGGACGAGGCGGGAGGTTCGGCGAAGGAGATACGCAGTATTTT | CAISGRGGRFGEGDTQYF | TRBV10-3 | few | TRBJ2-3 | TRBD2
TGTGCCTGGAGTTCCCAGAACGGTTATGGGGCCAACGTCCTGACTTTC | CAWSSQNGYGANVLTF | TRBV30 | . | TRBJ2-6 | .
TGTGCCAGCTGCAACAGGGAGAGCTCCTACGAGCAGTACTTC | CASCNRESSYEQYF | TRBV3-1 | . | TRBJ2-7 | .
TGTGCCAGCAGCCCCGATGGGAATGAGCAGTTCTTC | CASSPDGNEQFF | TRBV11-3 | . | TRBJ2-1 | .
TGTGCCAGCAGCCAGCCGGGGGTCAATGAGCAGTACTTC | CASSQPGVNEQYF | TRBV4-2 | few | TRBJ2-7 | .
TGTGCCAGCAGCTTGAAACAGAAGGGCTACGAGCAGTACTTC | CASSLKQKGYEQYF | TRBV5-4 | . | TRBJ2-7 | .
TGTGCCAGCAGCCAAGTCCCGACTTGGAGCTCCTACGAGCAGTACTTC | CASSQVPTWSSYEQYF | TRBV14 | . | TRBJ2-7 | .
TGTGCCAGCAGCTTAGCGGTACTAGCGTTCTACAATGAGCAGTTCTTC | CASSLAVLAFYNEQFF | TRBV7-2 | . | TRBJ2-1 | TRBD2
TGTGCCGCCAGCAGATCGGACAGGGGGCTCTATAATTCACCCCTCCACTTT | CAASRSDRGLYNSPLHF | TRBV15 | . | TRBJ1-6 | TRBD1
TGTGCCTCCAACCGGGACAGGAGCTACGAGCAGTACTTC | CASNRDRSYEQYF | TRBV11-1 | few | TRBJ2-7 | TRBD1
TGTGCCAGCAGACATAGCGGGAAGAGCACAGATACGCAGTATTTT | CASRHSGKSTDTQYF | TRBV28 | . | TRBJ2-3 | TRBD2
TGCGCCAGCAGCTTGGGACAGTTGATGAACACTGAAGCTTTCTTT | CASSLGQLMNTEAFF | TRBV5-1 | . | TRBJ1-1 | .
TGTGCCACCAGTGGCAGGATAAATGAGCAGTTCTTC | CATSGRINEQFF | TRBV24-1 | . | TRBJ2-1 | .
TGCAGTGCTAGAGGATCCGGGACCATCGCCTACAATGAGCAGTTCTTC | CSARGSGTIAYNEQFF | TRBV20-1 | . | TRBJ2-1 | .
TGTGCCAGCAGTTTTGGACGAGGGGGCTTGGAAGAGACCCAGTACTTC | CASSFGRGGLEETQYF | TRBV28 | . | TRBJ2-5 | TRBD1
TGTGCCATCAGTCCGTGGGGGGGGACTAACTATGGCTACACCTTC | CAISPWGGTNYGYTF | TRBV10-3 | . | TRBJ1-2 | .
TGCGCCAGCAGCCAGGTCGGACTAGCGGGAGGGATAATTTGGGAGACCCAGTACTTC | CASSQVGLAGGIIWETQYF | TRBV4-1 | . | TRBJ2-5 | TRBD2
TGTGCCAGCAGCTTAGCGCCAGGGTATAACACTGAAGCTTTCTTT | CASSLAPGYNTEAFF | TRBV7-8 | . | TRBJ1-1 | .
TGTGCCAGCAGTGCTATAGGGGGCGGGGAGACCCAGTACTTC | CASSAIGGGETQYF | TRBV2 | . | TRBJ2-5 | TRBD1
TGTGCCAGCAGTTTAATGGGACCATACAATGAGCAGTTCTTC | CASSLMGPYNEQFF | TRBV12-3/TRBV12-4 | once | TRBJ2-1 | .
TGTGCCAGCAGCTTAGGAGGTCCCAAGCGAGAGACCCAGTACTTC | CASSLGGPKRETQYF | TRBV7-9 | . | TRBJ2-5 | .
TGCAGCGTTGAAGATCAAACTAGCTGTTCCTACGAGCAGTACTTC | CSVEDQTSCSYEQYF | TRBV29-1 | . | TRBJ2-7 | .
TGTGCCATCAGTGGCCAAGGTACACTAGCGGGAGGGAGCTCCTACAATGAGCAGTTCTTC | CAISGQGTLAGGSSYNEQFF | TRBV10-3 | . | TRBJ2-1 | TRBD2
TGTGCCAGCAGCCAAGCTCCAGAGACCCAGTACTTC | CASSQAPETQYF | TRBV14 | few | TRBJ2-5 | .
TGCAGCGAAATTTCTGGGGCCAACGTCCTGACTTTC | CSEISGANVLTF | TRBV29-1 | . | TRBJ2-6 | .
TGCAGCGTTTTTCTGACAGGAATCTACGAGCAGTACTTC | CSVFLTGIYEQYF | TRBV29-1 | . | TRBJ2-7 | .
TGCAGTGCTAGAGATTCCCCCTTTAGCGAGGAGCTGTTTTTT | CSARDSPFSEELFF | TRBV20-1 | once | TRBJ2-2 | .
TGTGCCAGCGGGACGCCCCAAGAGACCCAGTACTTC | CASGTPQETQYF | TRBV7-9 | . | TRBJ2-5 | .
TGTGCCAGCAGCGGGACAGGGGCCTACGAGCAGTACTTC | CASSGTGAYEQYF | TRBV28 | many | TRBJ2-7 | TRBD1
TGTGCCAGCAGTTTATCAGGGACAGGGGATCAGCCCCAGCATTTT | CASSLSGTGDQPQHF | TRBV27 | . | TRBJ1-5 | TRBD1
TGCAGTGCCAAACAGGGGAATAGTAATCAGCCCCAGCATTTT | CSAKQGNSNQPQHF | TRBV20-1 | once | TRBJ1-5 | TRBD1
TGTGCCAGTAAGAAGTTGACTAACTATGGCTACACCTTC | CASKKLTNYGYTF | TRBV19 | few | TRBJ1-2 | .
TGCAGTGCTCCACTAGCGGGAGACGGTGAGCAGTTCTTC | CSAPLAGDGEQFF | TRBV20-1 | . | TRBJ2-1 | TRBD2
TGTGCCAGCAGCCCCTGGGACGTCTATGGCTACACCTTC | CASSPWDVYGYTF | TRBV3-1 | many | TRBJ1-2 | .
TGCGCCAGCAACACTCGACTAGCGGGAATGAATGAGCAGTTCTTC | CASNTRLAGMNEQFF | TRBV5-1 | . | TRBJ2-1 | TRBD2
TGTGCCAGCAGCTTCGACGACAGTGTGCAGTTCTTC | CASSFDDSVQFF | TRBV7-9 | . | TRBJ2-1 | .
TGTGCCAGCAGACCCACGGGACGGATGTACAATGAGCAGTACTTC | CASRPTGRMYNEQYF | TRBV12-3/TRBV12-4 | . | TRBJ2-7 | .